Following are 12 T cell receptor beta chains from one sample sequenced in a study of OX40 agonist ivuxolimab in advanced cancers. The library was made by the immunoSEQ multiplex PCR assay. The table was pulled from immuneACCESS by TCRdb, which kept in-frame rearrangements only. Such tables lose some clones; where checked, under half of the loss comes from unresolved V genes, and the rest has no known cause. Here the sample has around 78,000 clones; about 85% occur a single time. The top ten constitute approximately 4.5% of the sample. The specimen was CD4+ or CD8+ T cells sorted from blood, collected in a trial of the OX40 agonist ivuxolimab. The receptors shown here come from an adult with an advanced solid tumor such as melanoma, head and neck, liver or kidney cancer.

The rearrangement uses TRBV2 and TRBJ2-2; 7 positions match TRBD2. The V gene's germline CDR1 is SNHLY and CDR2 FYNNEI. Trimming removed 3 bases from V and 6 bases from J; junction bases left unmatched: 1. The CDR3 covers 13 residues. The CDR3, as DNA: TGTGCCAGCAGTGAGGGGGGGTCCGGGGAGCTGTTTTTT. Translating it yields CASSEGGSGELFF.

In DNA form, the CDR3 reads TGTGCCAGCAGTGACTTGAGGGGGCGCGTCACCGGGGAGCTGTTTTTT. Amino acid sequence: CASSDLRGRVTGELFF. J is TRBJ2-2 and V is TRBV6-4, with TRBD1 matching 7 bases. CDR3 length equals 16 residues. The germline CDR1 and CDR2 sequences are MRHNA and SNTAGT. V lost 1 base, J lost 4 bases, and 6 bases stayed unmatched.

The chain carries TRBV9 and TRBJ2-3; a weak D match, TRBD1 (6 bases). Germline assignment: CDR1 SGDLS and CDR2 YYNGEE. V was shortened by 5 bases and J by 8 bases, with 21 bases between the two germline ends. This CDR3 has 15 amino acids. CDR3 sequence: CASSNRDTLRGTQYF. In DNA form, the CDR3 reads TGTGCCAGCAGTAACCGGGACACACTAAGGGGTACGCAGTATTTT. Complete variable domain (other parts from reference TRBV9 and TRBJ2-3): DSGVTQTPKHLITATGQRVTLRCSPRSGDLSVYWYQQSLDQGLQFLIQYYNGEERAKGNILERFSAQQFPDLHSELNLSSLELGDSALYFCASSNRDTLRGTQYFGPGTRLTVL.

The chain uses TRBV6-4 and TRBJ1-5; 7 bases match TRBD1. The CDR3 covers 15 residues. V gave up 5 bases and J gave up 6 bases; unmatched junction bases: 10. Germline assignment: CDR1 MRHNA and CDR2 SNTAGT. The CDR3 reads CASSWDSEGVQPQHF. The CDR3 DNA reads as TGTGCCAGCAGTTGGGACAGTGAGGGGGTTCAGCCCCAGCATTTT.

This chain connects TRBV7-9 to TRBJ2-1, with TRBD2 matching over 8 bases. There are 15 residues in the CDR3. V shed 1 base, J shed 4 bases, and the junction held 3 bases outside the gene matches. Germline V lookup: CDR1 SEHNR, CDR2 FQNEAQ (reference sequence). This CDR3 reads CASSLVLAEYNEQFF. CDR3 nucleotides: TGTGCCAGCAGCTTAGTACTAGCGGAGTACAATGAGCAGTTCTTC.

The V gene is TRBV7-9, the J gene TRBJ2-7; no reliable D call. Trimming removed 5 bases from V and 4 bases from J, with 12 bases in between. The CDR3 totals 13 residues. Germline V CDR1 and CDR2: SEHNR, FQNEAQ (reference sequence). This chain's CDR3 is CASSPAVGYEQYF. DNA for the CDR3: TGTGCCAGCAGCCCCGCGGTCGGGTACGAGCAGTACTTC.

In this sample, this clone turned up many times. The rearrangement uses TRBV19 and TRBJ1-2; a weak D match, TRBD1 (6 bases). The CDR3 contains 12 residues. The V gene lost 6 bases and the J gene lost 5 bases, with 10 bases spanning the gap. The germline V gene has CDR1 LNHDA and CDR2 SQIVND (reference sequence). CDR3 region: CASRTGLYGYTF. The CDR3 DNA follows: TGTGCCAGTAGGACAGGCTTGTATGGCTACACCTTC.

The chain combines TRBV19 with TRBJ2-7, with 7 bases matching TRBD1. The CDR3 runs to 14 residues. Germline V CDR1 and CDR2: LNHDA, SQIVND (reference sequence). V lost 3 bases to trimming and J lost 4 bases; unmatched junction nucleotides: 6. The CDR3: CASSMWTGGYEQYF. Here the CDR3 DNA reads TGTGCCAGTAGTATGTGGACAGGAGGATACGAGCAGTACTTC. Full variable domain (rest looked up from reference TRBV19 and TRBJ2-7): DGGITQSPKYLFRKEGQNVTLSCEQNLNHDAMYWYRQDPGQGLRLIYYSQIVNDFQKGDIAEGYSVSREKKESFPLTVTSAQKNPTAFYLCASSMWTGGYEQYFGPGTRLTVT.

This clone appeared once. CDR3 in amino acids: CASSPRTSGILVEQYF. For the CDR3, the DNA is TGTGCCAGCAGCCCCAGGACTAGCGGGATTTTGGTCGAGCAGTACTTC. The chain joins TRBV5-4 to TRBJ2-7; 12 nucleotides match TRBD2. CDR3 length: 16 amino acids. The V gene's germline CDR1 is SGHNT and CDR2 YYREEE (reference sequence). Trimming removed 4 bases from V and 6 bases from J; junction bases left unmatched: 11.

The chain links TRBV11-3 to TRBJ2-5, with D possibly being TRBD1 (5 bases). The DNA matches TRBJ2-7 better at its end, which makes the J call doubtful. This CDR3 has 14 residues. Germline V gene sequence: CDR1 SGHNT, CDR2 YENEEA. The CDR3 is CASSLAGIPSEQYF. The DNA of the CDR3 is TGTGCCAGCAGCTTAGCAGGGATCCCCTCCGAGCAGTACTTC.

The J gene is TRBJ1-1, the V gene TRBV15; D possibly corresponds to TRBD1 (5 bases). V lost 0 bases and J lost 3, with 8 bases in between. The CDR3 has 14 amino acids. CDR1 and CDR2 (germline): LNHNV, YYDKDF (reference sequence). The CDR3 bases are TGTGCCACCAGCAGAGACGGGGGGTACACTGAAGCTTTCTTT. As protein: CATSRDGGYTEAFF.

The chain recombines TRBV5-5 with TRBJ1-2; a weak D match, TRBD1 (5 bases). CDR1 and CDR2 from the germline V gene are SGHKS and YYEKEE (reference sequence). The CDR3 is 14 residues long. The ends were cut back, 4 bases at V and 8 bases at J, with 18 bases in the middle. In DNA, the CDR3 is TGTGCCAGCAGCAGTCGTAATCAGGGACGAGGCTACACCTTC. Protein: CASSSRNQGRGYTF.